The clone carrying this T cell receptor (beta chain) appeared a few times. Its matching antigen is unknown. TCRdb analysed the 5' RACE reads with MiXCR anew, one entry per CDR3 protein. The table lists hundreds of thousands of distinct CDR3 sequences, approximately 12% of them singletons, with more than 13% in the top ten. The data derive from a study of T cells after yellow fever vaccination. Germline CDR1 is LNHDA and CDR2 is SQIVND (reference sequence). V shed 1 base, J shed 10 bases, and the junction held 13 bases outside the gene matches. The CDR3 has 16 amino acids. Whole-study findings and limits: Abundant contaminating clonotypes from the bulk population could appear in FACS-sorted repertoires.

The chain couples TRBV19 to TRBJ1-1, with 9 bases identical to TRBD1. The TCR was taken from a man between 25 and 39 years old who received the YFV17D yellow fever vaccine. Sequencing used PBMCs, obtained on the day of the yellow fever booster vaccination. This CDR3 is CASSIARRGTGQGAFF. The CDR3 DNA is TGTGCCAGTAGTATAGCTCGGCGTGGGACAGGGCAGGGAGCTTTCTTT. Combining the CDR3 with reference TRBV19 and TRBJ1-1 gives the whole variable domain DGGITQSPKYLFRKEGQNVTLSCEQNLNHDAMYWYRQDPGQGLRLIYYSQIVNDFQKGDIAEGYSVSREKKESFPLTVTSAQKNPTAFYLCASSIARRGTGQGAFFGQGTRLTVV.